The present T cell receptor beta chain was sequenced within a study of T cell repertoires in ileal Crohn's disease. Study-wide findings and caveats: Clonal expansions were more frequent in active smokers than non-smokers at surgery.

Each sample's TCRB immunosequencing used 450 to 650 nanograms of biopsy DNA. Produced via immunoSEQ multiplex PCR; TCRdb's table is partial and in-frame only. This table holds 5,500 to 7,500 clones, 82% found once. About this clone: The target antigen is unknown. The same CDR3 is also encoded by other DNA sequences in this sample.

The V end lost 6 bases, the J end lost 1 base, and 8 bases lay between the germline ends. In germline, CDR1 is KGHSH, CDR2 LQKENI. This CDR3 region has 13 residues. The chain has TRBV18 and TRBJ2-3, with D possibly matching TRBD1 (5 bases). The clonotype comes from an adult with Crohn's disease. Sequencing input: ileal tissue. CDR3 in amino acids: CASSPRGTDTQYF. The CDR3 DNA reads TGTGCCAGCTCTCCCAGGGGCACAGATACGCAGTATTTT. Based on the CDR3 plus reference TRBV18 and TRBJ2-3, the full variable domain is NAGVMQNPRHLVRRRGQEARLRCSPMKGHSHVYWYRQLPEEGLKFMVYLQKENIIDESGMPKERFSAEFPKEGPSILRIQQVVRGDSAAYFCASSPRGTDTQYFGPGTRLTVL.